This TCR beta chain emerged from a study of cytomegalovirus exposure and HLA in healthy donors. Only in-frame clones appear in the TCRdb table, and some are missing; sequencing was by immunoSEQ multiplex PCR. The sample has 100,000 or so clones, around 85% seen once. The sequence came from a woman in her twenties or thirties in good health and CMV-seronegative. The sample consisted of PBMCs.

The CDR3 here is CASSQTRSYEQYF. CDR3 coding DNA: TGTGCCAGCAGCCAAACTCGTTCCTACGAGCAGTACTTC. The J gene is TRBJ2-7, the V gene TRBV13; D is ambiguous. Germline V lookup: CDR1 PRHDT, CDR2 FYEKMQ (reference sequence). The CDR3 length is 13 residues. The V gene lost 5 bases and the J gene lost 1 base, with 9 bases spanning the gap. The full variable domain, its missing parts supplied by reference TRBV13 and TRBJ2-7, is AAGVIQSPRHLIKEKRETATLKCYPIPRHDTVYWYQQGPGQDPQFLISFYEKMQSDKGSIPDRFSAQQFSDYHSELNMSSLELGDSALYFCASSQTRSYEQYFGPGTRLTVT.